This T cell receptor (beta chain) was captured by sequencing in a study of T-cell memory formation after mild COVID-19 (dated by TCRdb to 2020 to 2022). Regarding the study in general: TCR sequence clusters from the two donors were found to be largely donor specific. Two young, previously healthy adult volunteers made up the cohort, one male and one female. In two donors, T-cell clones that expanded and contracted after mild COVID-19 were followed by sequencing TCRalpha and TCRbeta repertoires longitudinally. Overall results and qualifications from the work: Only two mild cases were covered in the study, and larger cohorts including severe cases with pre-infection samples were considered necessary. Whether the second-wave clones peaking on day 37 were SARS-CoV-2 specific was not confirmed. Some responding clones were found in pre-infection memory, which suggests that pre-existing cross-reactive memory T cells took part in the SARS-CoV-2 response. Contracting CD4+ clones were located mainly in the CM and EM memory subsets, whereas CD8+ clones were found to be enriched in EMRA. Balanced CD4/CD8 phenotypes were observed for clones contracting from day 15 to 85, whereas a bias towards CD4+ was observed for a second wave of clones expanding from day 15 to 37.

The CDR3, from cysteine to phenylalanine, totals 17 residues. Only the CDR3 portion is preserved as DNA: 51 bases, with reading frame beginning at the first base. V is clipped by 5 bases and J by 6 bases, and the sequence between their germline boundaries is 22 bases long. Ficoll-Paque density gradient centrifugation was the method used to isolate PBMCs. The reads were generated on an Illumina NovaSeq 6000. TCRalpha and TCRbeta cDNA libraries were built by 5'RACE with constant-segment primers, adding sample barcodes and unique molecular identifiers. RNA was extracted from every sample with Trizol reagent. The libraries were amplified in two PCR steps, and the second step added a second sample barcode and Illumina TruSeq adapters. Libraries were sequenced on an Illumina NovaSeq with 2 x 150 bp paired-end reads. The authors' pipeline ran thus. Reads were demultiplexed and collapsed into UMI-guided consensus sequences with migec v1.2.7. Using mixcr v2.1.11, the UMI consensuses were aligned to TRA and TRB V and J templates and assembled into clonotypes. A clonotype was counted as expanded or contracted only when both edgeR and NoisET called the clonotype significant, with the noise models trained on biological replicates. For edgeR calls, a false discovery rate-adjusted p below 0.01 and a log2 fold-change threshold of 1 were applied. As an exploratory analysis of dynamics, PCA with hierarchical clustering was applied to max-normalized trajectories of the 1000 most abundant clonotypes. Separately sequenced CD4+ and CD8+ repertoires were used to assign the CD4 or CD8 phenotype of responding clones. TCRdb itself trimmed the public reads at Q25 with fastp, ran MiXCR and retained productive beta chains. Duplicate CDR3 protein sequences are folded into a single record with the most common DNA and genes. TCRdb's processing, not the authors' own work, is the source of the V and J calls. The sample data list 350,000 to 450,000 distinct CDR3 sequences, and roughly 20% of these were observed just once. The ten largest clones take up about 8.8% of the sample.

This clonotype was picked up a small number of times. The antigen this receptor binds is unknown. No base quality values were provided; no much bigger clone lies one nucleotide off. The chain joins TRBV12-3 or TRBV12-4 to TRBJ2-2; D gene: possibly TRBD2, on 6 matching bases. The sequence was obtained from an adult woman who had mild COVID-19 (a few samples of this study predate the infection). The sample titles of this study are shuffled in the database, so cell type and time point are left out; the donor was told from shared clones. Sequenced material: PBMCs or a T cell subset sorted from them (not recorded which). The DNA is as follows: TGTGCCAGCAGTCCACCCCCGGCAGGGAGGAGACCCGGGGAGCTGTTTTTT. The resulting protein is CASSPPPAGRRPGELFF.